This TCR beta chain stems from a study of T cells in Graves' hyperthyroidism and ophthalmopathy. At the level of the study: The blood sample was taken at first diagnosis, before treatment began. Study-level results: Most expanded thyroid clonotypes above 0.001 recurred in blood.

The authors took PBMCs from roughly 10 ml fresh peripheral blood. The TCR beta CDR3 regions underwent amplification using RNA transcripts as the source. TCR CDR3 regions were first amplified by RT-PCR with HTBI primers. TCRdb processed the multiplex PCR reads anew with MiXCR; each CDR3 protein has one entry. The sample lists fewer than 750,000 distinct CDR3 sequences; around 13% were seen once. This clonotype came up many times. Its antigen is unidentified. The sequenced sample consisted of blood. The sequence came from a woman aged 45-65 years with Graves' ophthalmopathy.

The CDR3 loop is CASSTSHPYNEQFF. In DNA, the CDR3 is TGTGCCAGCAGTACTAGTCACCCCTACAATGAGCAGTTCTTC. The J gene is TRBJ2-1, the V gene TRBV28; tentatively, D is TRBD2 (5 bases). CDR1 and CDR2 from the germline V gene are MDHEN and SYDVKM. CDR3 length: 14 residues. V lost 5 bases and J 2 bases, leaving 10 bases between the germline ends.